What follows describes a single T cell receptor beta chain. The sample comes from a study of blood T cell repertoires in COVID-19. Across the study: Sites in the United States, Italy and Spain provided acute and convalescent COVID-19 samples. The analysed material was cDNA or gDNA that came from T cells, B-cell-depleted T cells, or PBMCs.

As handled by the study authors: Estimated nucleated cell counts came from reference gene primer amplification. Clones were sequenced by immunoSEQ multiplex PCR, and TCRdb holds only the in-frame ones, with some missing. That table supplies the V and J calls and clone size; D and trimming were determined from the DNA. The sample lists 40,000 to 55,000 clones; roughly 83% were seen once. This CDR3 region has 13 residues. The germline V and J ends were trimmed by 4 bases and 2 bases, with 8 bases remaining between them. Germline values: CDR1 MRHNA, CDR2 SNTAGT. The receptor comes from a man over 45 with active COVID-19. The source material was peripheral blood. The genes are TRBV6-4 and TRBJ1-1; unclear D gene. In DNA, the CDR3 is TGTGCCAGCAGTGGGGCCTTTAACACTGAAGCTTTCTTT. Amino acids: CASSGAFNTEAFF.